This T cell receptor (beta chain) emerged from a study of T cells in Graves' hyperthyroidism and ophthalmopathy. Study results and caveats: Most thyroid clonotypes with frequency above 0.001 were detected in blood.

This clonotype is medium-sized. Its antigen is not known. TCR beta CDR3 region amplification was performed from RNA transcripts. The study used the HTBI primer set for a first-round RT-PCR of the TCR CDR3. TCRdb re-called the multiplex PCR reads through MiXCR, storing one row per CDR3 protein. Altogether under 400,000 distinct CDR3 sequences are present, 15% to 20% being singletons, with the ten largest covering around 15%. Sequencing was carried out using blood. The receptor was derived from a woman aged 40 to 49 with Graves' ophthalmopathy.

The CDR3 region has the DNA TGTGCCAGCAGTTACTCGGGCGAGCAGTACTTC. Encoded protein: CASSYSGEQYF. The chain combines TRBV6-5 with TRBJ2-7, with D unclear. CDR3 length: 11 amino acids. CDR1 and CDR2 from the germline V gene are MNHEY and SVGAGI. The V end lost 0 bases, the J end lost 6 bases, and 3 bases lay between the germline ends.